Each of the 2 T cell receptor beta chains below was sequenced from the same sample in a study of cytomegalovirus exposure and HLA in healthy donors. The study ran its PCR with 60 Vbeta and 13 Jbeta primers. Produced via immunoSEQ multiplex PCR; TCRdb's table is partial and in-frame only. Of around 76,000 clones listed, roughly 79% were seen once; the top ten hold roughly 1.5%. Sequencing used PBMCs. These receptors all come from a man in his forties in good health and CMV-seronegative.

The chain carries TRBV2 and TRBJ1-5; the D is unclear. The germline gives CDR1 SNHLY, CDR2 FYNNEI. The CDR3 contains 15 residues. V was shortened by 6 bases and J by 4 bases, with 16 bases between the two germline ends. CDR3 sequence reads: CASSLEREGNQPQHF. DNA of the CDR3: TGTGCCAGCAGCCTCGAAAGGGAGGGAAATCAGCCCCAGCATTTT.

This chain joins TRBV19 and TRBJ2-5, with 9 bases that match TRBD1. The end of the DNA aligns better with TRBJ2-7, so the J call may be wrong. This CDR3 has 14 amino acids. CDR1 and CDR2 (germline): LNHDA, SQIVND (reference sequence). CDR3 protein: CASSRDRASYEQYF. In DNA form, the CDR3 reads TGTGCCAGTAGTAGGGACAGGGCTTCCTACGAGCAGTACTTC.